Sequencing of this T cell receptor beta chain was carried out in a study of blood T cell repertoires in COVID-19. Looking at the study overall: Samples representing acute and convalescent COVID-19 were sourced from the United States, Italy and Spain.

Germline loops: CDR1 SGHDT, CDR2 YYEEEE. This CDR3 is built from 13 residues. Trimming stripped 0 bases from V and 14 bases from J, with 14 bases between. The authors' processing: Using reference gene primer amplification, nucleated cell counts were estimated. Measured with immunoSEQ multiplex PCR; TCRdb has only the in-frame clones, and not every one. V and J calls and clone size are those listed in that table; D and trimming were worked out from the DNA. The sample yields approximately 83,000 clones, 88% seen once. This receptor was taken from an older man with acute or convalescent COVID-19. V usage is TRBV5-6 and J usage is TRBJ1-4; D gene uncertain. The sequenced sample was peripheral blood. CDR3: CASSLAGSGNLFF. CDR3 bases: TGTGCCAGCAGCTTGGCCGGGTCCGGGAACCTGTTTTTT.